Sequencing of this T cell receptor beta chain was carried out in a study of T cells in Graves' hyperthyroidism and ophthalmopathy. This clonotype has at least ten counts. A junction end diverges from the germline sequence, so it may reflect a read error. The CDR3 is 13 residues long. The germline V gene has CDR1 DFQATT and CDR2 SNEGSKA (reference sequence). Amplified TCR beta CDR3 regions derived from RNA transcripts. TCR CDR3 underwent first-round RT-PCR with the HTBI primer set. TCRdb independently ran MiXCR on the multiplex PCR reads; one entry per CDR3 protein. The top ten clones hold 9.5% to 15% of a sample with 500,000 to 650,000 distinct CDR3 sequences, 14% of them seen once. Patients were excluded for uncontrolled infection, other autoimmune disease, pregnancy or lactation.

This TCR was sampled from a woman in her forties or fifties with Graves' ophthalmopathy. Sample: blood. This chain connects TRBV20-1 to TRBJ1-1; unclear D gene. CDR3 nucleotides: TGCAGTGCTGGAGAGTGGGAGAACACTGAAGCTTTCTTT. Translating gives CSAGEWENTEAFF.